The present T cell receptor beta chain was sequenced within a study of CD8 T cells in Susac syndrome. Negative isolation was applied to CD8+ and CD4+ T cells, and FACS enrichment was applied to TEMRA cells. J gave up 6 bases and V 1 base, and 17 bases lay outside the gene matches. Germline CDR1 is SGHDN and CDR2 is FVKESK. This CDR3 has 19 amino acids. RNA, at about 0.45 to 1 ug, was reverse transcribed with random hexamers. TCRdb reprocessed the immunoSEQ multiplex PCR reads via MiXCR and lists one record per CDR3 protein. Here the sample spans about 140,000 distinct CDR3 sequences, 90% to 96% being singletons.

This clonotype was obtained from a human donor with Susac syndrome. This chain joins TRBV14 and TRBJ2-7; 11 bases align to TRBD1. The sequenced material came from CD4+ T cells from PBMCs. CDR3 loop: CASSQARGDRGVLLSEQYF. For the CDR3, the DNA is TGTGCCAGCAGCCAAGCCCGTGGGGACAGGGGGGTCCTACTAAGCGAGCAGTACTTC.